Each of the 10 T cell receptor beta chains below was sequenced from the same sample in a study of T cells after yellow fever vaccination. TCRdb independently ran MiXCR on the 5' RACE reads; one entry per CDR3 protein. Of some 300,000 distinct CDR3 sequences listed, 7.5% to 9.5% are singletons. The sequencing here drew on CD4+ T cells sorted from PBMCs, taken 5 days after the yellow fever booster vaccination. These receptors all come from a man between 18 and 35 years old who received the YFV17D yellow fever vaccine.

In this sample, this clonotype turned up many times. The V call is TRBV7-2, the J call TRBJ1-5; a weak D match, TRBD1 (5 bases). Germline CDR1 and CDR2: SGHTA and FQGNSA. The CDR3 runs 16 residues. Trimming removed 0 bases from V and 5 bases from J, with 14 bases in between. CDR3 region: CASSLAGRKGYQPQHF. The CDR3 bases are TGTGCCAGCAGCTTAGCGGGTCGGAAGGGGTATCAGCCCCAGCATTTT.

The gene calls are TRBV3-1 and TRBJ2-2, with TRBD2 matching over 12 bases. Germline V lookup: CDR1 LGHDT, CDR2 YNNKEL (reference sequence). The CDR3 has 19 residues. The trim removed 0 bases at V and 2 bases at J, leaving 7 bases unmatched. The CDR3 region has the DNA TGTGCCAGCAGCCAAGATTTCGCTAGCGGGGGGGCCAACACCGGGGAGCTGTTTTTT. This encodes CASSQDFASGGANTGELFF.

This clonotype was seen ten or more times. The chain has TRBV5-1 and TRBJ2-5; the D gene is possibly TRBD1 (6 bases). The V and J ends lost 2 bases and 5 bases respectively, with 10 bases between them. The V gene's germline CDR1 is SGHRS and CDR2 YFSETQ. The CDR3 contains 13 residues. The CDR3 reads CASSFGQRETQYF. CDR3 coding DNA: TGCGCCAGCAGCTTTGGACAGCGGGAGACCCAGTACTTC.

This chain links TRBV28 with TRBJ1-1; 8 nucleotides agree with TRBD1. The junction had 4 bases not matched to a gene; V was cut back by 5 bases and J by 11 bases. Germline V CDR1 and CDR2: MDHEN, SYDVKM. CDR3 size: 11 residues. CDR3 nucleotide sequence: TGTGCCAGCAGTGGACACAGGGGGGCTTTCTTT. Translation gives CASSGHRGAFF.

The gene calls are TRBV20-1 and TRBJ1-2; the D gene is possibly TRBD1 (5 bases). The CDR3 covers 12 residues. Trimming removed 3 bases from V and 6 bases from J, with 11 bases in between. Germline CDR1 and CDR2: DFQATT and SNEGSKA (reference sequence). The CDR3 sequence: CSASTGSNGYTF. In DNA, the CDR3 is TGCAGTGCTAGTACAGGTTCGAATGGCTACACCTTC.

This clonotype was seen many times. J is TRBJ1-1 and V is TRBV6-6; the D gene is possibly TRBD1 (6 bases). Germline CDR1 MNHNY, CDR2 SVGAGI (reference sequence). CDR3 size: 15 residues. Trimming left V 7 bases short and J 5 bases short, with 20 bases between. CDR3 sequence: CASTSYQGIRTEAFF. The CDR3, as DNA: TGTGCCAGCACCTCCTATCAGGGGATTCGGACTGAAGCTTTCTTT.

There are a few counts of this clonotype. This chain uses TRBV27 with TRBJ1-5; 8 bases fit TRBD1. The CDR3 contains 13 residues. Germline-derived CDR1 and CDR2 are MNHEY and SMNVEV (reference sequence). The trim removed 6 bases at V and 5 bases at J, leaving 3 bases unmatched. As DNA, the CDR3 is TGTGCCAGCAGCGGACAGGGAGATCAGCCCCAGCATTTT. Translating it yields CASSGQGDQPQHF.

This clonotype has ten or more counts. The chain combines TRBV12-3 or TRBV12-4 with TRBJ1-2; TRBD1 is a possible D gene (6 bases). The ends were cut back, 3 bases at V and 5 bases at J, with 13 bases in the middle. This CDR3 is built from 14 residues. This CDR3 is CASSFQGKFYGYTF. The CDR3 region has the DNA TGTGCCAGCAGTTTCCAGGGGAAGTTTTATGGCTACACCTTC.

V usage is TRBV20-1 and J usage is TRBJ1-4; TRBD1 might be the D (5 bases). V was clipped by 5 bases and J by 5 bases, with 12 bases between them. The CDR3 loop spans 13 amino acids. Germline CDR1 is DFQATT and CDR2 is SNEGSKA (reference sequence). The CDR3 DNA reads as TGCAGTGCTGTACGGGGGAGCAATGAAAAACTGTTTTTT. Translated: CSAVRGSNEKLFF.

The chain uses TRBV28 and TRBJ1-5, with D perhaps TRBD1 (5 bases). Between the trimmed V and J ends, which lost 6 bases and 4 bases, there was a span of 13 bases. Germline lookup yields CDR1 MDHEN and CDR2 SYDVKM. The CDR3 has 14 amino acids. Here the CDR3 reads CASSRGEGNQPQHF. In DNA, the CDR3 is TGTGCCAGCAGCCGCGGGGAGGGGAATCAGCCCCAGCATTTT.